The entry below gives a single TCR beta chain sequence along with its context. Its antigen remains unidentified. This record comes from a study of T cell responses to AZD1222 COVID-19 vaccine. Regarding the study as a whole: There were vaccine-associated CD4 TCRs across spike, dominant at 160-218 and 743-854. Donors skewed white British and female; clonal diversity was possibly underestimated. Within unmutated variant regions lay the reported targets of nearly half of spike-specific TCRs.

The CDR3 consists of 13 residues. Germline CDR1 MNHEY, CDR2 SMNVEV (reference sequence). Trimming took 8 bases from V and 4 from J; bases not matched to a gene: 6. TCRdb's copy holds only in-frame clones and misses some; the assay was immunoSEQ multiplex PCR. The sample has 100,000 to 150,000 clones; over 80% are singletons. The chain employs TRBV27 and TRBJ1-1, with 8 bases that match TRBD1. This specimen was peripheral blood, taken on day 0 of AZD1222 vaccination. This clonotype was sampled from an adult in good health. CDR3 bases: TGTGCCAGCCGTACAGGGGGGAGCACTGAAGCTTTCTTT. Translating it yields CASRTGGSTEAFF.